Presented here are 6 T cell receptor beta chains from one specimen sequenced in a study of cytomegalovirus exposure and HLA in healthy donors. This PCR relied on a set of 60 Vbeta primers and 13 Jbeta primers. TCRdb keeps only in-frame clones here, not all; method: immunoSEQ multiplex PCR. The sample has 200,000 to 250,000 clones; roughly 80% are singletons. The sequencing sample was made of PBMCs. These receptors all come from a man aged 45 to 65 in good health and CMV-seronegative.

The chain joins TRBV5-6 to TRBJ2-2, with a weak D call TRBD2 (5 bases). V was trimmed by 4 bases and J by 3 bases, leaving 16 bases between them. The CDR3 spans 16 residues. Germline CDR1 and CDR2: SGHDT and YYEEEE. Here the CDR3 DNA reads TGTGCCAGCAGCCAATTCCATGGAGGATACACCGGGGAGCTGTTTTTT. This codes for CASSQFHGGYTGELFF.

The gene calls are TRBV19 and TRBJ2-3, with 8 bases that match TRBD2. CDR1 LNHDA and CDR2 SQIVND come from the germline V gene (reference sequence). This CDR3 is 14 amino acids long. Trimming removed 8 bases from V and 3 bases from J; junction bases left unmatched: 7. CDR3: CASAKSGRTDTQYF. In DNA, the CDR3 is TGTGCCAGTGCGAAAAGCGGGAGAACAGATACGCAGTATTTT.

This chain uses TRBV30 with TRBJ2-3; 7 bases are a match to TRBD1. CDR3 length: 15 amino acids. CDR1 GTSNPN and CDR2 SVGIG come from the germline V gene (reference sequence). V was pared by 0 bases and J by 0 bases, with 3 bases of the junction left unmatched. The CDR3 sequence is CAWSVDRVSTDTQYF. CDR3 nucleotide sequence: TGTGCCTGGAGTGTCGACAGGGTTAGCACAGATACGCAGTATTTT.

The rearrangement joins TRBV6-5 to TRBJ1-2, with D unclear. Germline V lookup: CDR1 MNHEY, CDR2 SVGAGI. V dropped 5 bases and J dropped 8 bases, with 12 bases sitting between them. The CDR3 is 12 amino acids. The DNA for the CDR3 is TGTGCCAGCAGTCCTTACGGGTCGGGCTACACCTTC. It yields the protein CASSPYGSGYTF.

The chain is built from TRBV5-1 and TRBJ1-1, with D possibly TRBD1 on 6 matching bases. CDR3 length equals 16 residues. V lost 3 bases and J lost 1, with 16 bases in between. The germline V gene has CDR1 SGHRS and CDR2 YFSETQ. This CDR3 is CASSSGQLVGNTEAFF. CDR3 nucleotide sequence: TGCGCCAGCAGCTCAGGACAGCTCGTCGGGAACACTGAAGCTTTCTTT.

The V and J genes are TRBV27 and TRBJ2-2; the match to TRBD2 covers 9 bases. CDR1 is MNHEY, CDR2 SMNVEV, per germline (reference sequence). The CDR3 contains 14 residues. The ends lost 5 bases at V and 4 bases at J; junction bases unmatched: 2. This chain's CDR3 is CASSMTSGTGELFF. CDR3 sequence (DNA): TGTGCCAGCAGTATGACTAGCGGCACCGGGGAGCTGTTTTTT.